This is a list of T cell receptor beta chains from one sample in a study of T cell repertoires in cytomegalovirus infection. TCRdb re-called the reads with MiXCR, one entry per CDR3 protein. Of some 450,000 distinct CDR3 sequences detected, 30% to 40% appear once; the ten largest clones hold roughly 13%. Material: PBMCs. The receptor source for this set is a human donor in good health (CMV status not recorded). Some clones in this sample may be carry-over from other donors' samples. Each CDR3 is given with its conserved first and last residue. D genes are given only for firm matches. Clone size is shown for a subset of rows, as once, few, many or a class of expanded clone.

D,size,V,J,CDR3,DNA
-,many,TRBV28,TRBJ2-7,CASSTATYEQYF,TGTGCCAGCAGCACAGCGACCTACGAGCAGTACTTC
-,-,TRBV10-3,TRBJ2-1,CAISDWGSGEQFF,TGTGCCATCAGTGATTGGGGAAGTGGTGAGCAGTTCTTC
TRBD2,few,TRBV7-2,TRBJ2-5,CASSLGTERGVPQETQYF,TGTGCCAGCAGCTTAGGAACTGAGCGGGGGGTACCCCAAGAGACCCAGTACTTC
-,-,TRBV4-3,TRBJ1-6,CASSQERGLFYNSPLHF,TGCGCCAGCAGCCAAGAAAGGGGATTATTCTATAATTCACCCCTCCACTTT
-,many,TRBV7-8,TRBJ1-6,CASSLQRVTASPLHF,TGTGCCAGCAGCTTACAGCGCGTGACGGCTTCACCCCTCCACTTT
TRBD2,-,TRBV25-1,TRBJ2-7,CASSGGLAGAHLSYEQYF,TGTGCCAGCAGTGGGGGACTAGCGGGGGCCCACTTATCCTACGAGCAGTACTTC
TRBD1,-,TRBV20-1,TRBJ2-3,CSAPTRGLTDTQYF,TGCAGTGCTCCCACCAGGGGGCTGACAGATACGCAGTATTTT
-,few,TRBV28,TRBJ2-1,CASSSYLNEQFF,TGTGCCAGCAGCTCCTATCTCAATGAGCAGTTCTTC
-,-,TRBV5-1,TRBJ2-7,CASSLGLTVGFSYEQYF,TGCGCCAGCAGCTTGGGTTTGACAGTGGGCTTCTCCTACGAGCAGTACTTC
-,-,TRBV19,TRBJ1-6,CASSTPPGPLHF,TGTGCCAGTAGTACACCGCCAGGTCCCCTCCACTTT
-,many,TRBV28,TRBJ1-1,CASSLEGGTTEAFF,TGTGCCAGCAGTTTAGAAGGGGGGACCACTGAAGCTTTCTTT
-,-,TRBV20-1,TRBJ1-1,CSARGYRNTEAFF,TGCAGTGCTAGGGGGTACCGTAACACTGAAGCTTTCTTT
-,-,TRBV7-8,TRBJ1-1,CASSLHGGEAFF,TGTGCCAGCAGCTTACACGGGGGTGAAGCTTTCTTT
-,-,TRBV4-1,TRBJ2-7,CASSQERVLRAYEQYF,TGCGCCAGCAGCCAAGAGCGGGTCCTGAGGGCCTACGAGCAGTACTTC
TRBD1,-,TRBV3-1,TRBJ2-5,CASSTPPTGGLETQYF,TGTGCCAGCAGCACCCCCCCCACAGGGGGGTTGGAGACCCAGTACTTC
-,many,TRBV7-2,TRBJ2-2,CASSLGSGGASTGELFF,TGTGCCAGCAGCTTAGGATCCGGCGGGGCTTCCACCGGGGAGCTGTTTTTT
-,few,TRBV19,TRBJ2-2,CASSYTGPPGTGELFF,TGTGCCAGTAGTTACACCGGGCCGCCGGGCACCGGGGAGCTGTTTTTT
-,many,TRBV7-9,TRBJ1-2,CASSPQQGLLGGYTF,TGTGCCAGCAGCCCTCAACAGGGTCTGTTGGGAGGCTACACCTTC
-,many,TRBV11-2,TRBJ2-5,CASRRRRQQETQYF,TGTGCCAGCCGCCGTCGGAGACAGCAAGAGACCCAGTACTTC
TRBD2,-,TRBV12-3/TRBV12-4,TRBJ2-5,CASGRGLQETQYF,TGTGCCAGCGGGAGGGGCCTTCAAGAGACCCAGTACTTC
TRBD2,many,TRBV7-2,TRBJ2-7,CASSLLRGGLFYEQYF,TGTGCCAGCAGCCTCCTCCGGGGGGGTCTATTCTACGAGCAGTACTTC
TRBD2,few,TRBV11-2,TRBJ2-4,CASSFAGGGGDIQYF,TGTGCCAGCAGCTTCGCGGGAGGGGGAGGAGACATTCAGTACTTC
-,-,TRBV7-6,TRBJ2-2,CAIRRSGANTGELFF,TGTGCCATCCGCCGGAGCGGAGCGAACACCGGGGAGCTGTTTTTT
-,-,TRBV20-1,TRBJ1-2,CSAAHRDPGLYGYTF,TGCAGTGCTGCGCACCGGGACCCGGGGCTCTATGGCTACACCTTC
-,-,TRBV10-3,TRBJ2-5,CAISDEDGETQYF,TGTGCCATCAGCGACGAGGATGGGGAGACCCAGTACTTC
-,-,TRBV24-1,TRBJ2-2,CAVQSQANTGELFF,TGTGCCGTTCAGTCACAGGCCAACACCGGGGAGCTGTTTTTT
-,-,TRBV15,TRBJ1-5,CATQPGRVANQPQHF,TGTGCCACCCAGCCGGGTAGGGTCGCCAATCAGCCCCAGCATTTT
TRBD1,-,TRBV4-1,TRBJ1-2,CASSQASRGHDTF,TGCGCCAGCAGCCAAGCCAGCAGGGGGCATGACACCTTC
-,many,TRBV7-2,TRBJ2-5,CASSPGGPETQYF,TGTGCCAGCAGCCCCGGCGGGCCAGAGACCCAGTACTTC
-,-,TRBV14,TRBJ2-7,CASSQVTVRGEQYF,TGTGCCAGCAGCCAAGTTACCGTCCGGGGCGAGCAGTACTTC
-,-,TRBV6-1,TRBJ1-2,CASTWTANYGYTF,TGTGCCAGCACCTGGACTGCCAACTATGGCTACACCTTC
-,few,TRBV15,TRBJ2-1,CATSRVTGAILPEQFF,TGTGCCACCAGCAGAGTTACCGGGGCCATCCTCCCCGAGCAGTTCTTC
-,few,TRBV7-2,TRBJ2-3,CAIQNPYSTDTQYF,TGTGCCATTCAGAATCCGTATAGCACAGATACGCAGTATTTT
-,few,TRBV10-3,TRBJ2-7,CAISEVGVEQYF,TGTGCCATCAGTGAGGTAGGGGTCGAGCAGTACTTC
TRBD2,many,TRBV27,TRBJ2-3,CASSSNLAGGPVDTQYF,TGTGCCAGCAGTTCAAATTTAGCGGGGGGGCCGGTAGATACGCAGTATTTT
-,many,TRBV28,TRBJ1-5,CASSFLLMGDSNQPQHF,TGTGCCAGCAGTTTTTTACTGATGGGAGATAGCAATCAGCCCCAGCATTTT
-,few,TRBV5-4,TRBJ2-5,CASKPSGPGFGETQYF,TGTGCCAGCAAACCCTCCGGACCGGGTTTCGGGGAGACCCAGTACTTC
TRBD2,many,TRBV7-2,TRBJ2-4,CASSSAGLRYF,TGTGCCAGCAGCTCAGCGGGACTACGCTACTTC
-,-,TRBV30,TRBJ2-5,CAWSGAAQETQYF,TGTGCCTGGAGTGGGGCAGCTCAAGAGACCCAGTACTTC
-,-,TRBV5-6,TRBJ2-7,CASSLTADYEQYF,TGTGCCAGCAGCTTGACAGCCGACTACGAGCAGTACTTC
TRBD1,-,TRBV15,TRBJ2-7,CATSRDRQGSGEQYF,TGTGCCACCAGCAGAGACCGACAGGGGAGCGGCGAGCAGTACTTC
-,many,TRBV7-2,TRBJ1-6,CASSLEQASYNSPLHF,TGTGCCAGCAGCTTAGAGCAGGCATCCTATAATTCACCCCTCCACTTT
TRBD2,few,TRBV19,TRBJ2-1,CASSPRGLAGGQSEQFF,TGTGCCAGTAGCCCACGAGGACTAGCGGGGGGGCAGAGTGAGCAGTTCTTC
-,few,TRBV11-3,TRBJ1-5,CASSLVGIFYQPQHF,TGTGCCAGCAGCTTAGTCGGAATTTTTTATCAGCCCCAGCATTTT
-,few,TRBV6-5,TRBJ1-6,CASSYAAQGDSPLHF,TGTGCCAGCAGTTACGCCGCACAGGGAGATTCACCCCTCCACTTT
TRBD1,once,TRBV28,TRBJ1-1,CASHGPGQGSFF,TGTGCCAGCCACGGCCCGGGACAGGGATCTTTCTTT
-,-,TRBV5-6,TRBJ2-7,CASSFLQNEQYF,TGTGCCAGCAGCTTTCTACAGAACGAGCAGTACTTC
-,few,TRBV19,TRBJ2-5,CASSMSETQYF,TGTGCCAGTAGTATGTCAGAGACCCAGTACTTC
-,few,TRBV11-2,TRBJ1-2,CASSGRQRYGYTF,TGTGCCAGCAGCGGTCGGCAGAGGTATGGCTACACCTTC
-,few,TRBV7-9,TRBJ1-3,CASSWVLEELSGNTIYF,TGTGCCAGCAGCTGGGTCTTGGAGGAATTATCGGGAAACACCATATATTTT
TRBD1,many,TRBV28,TRBJ2-3,CASATGGRPDTQYF,TGTGCCAGCGCTACAGGGGGCCGGCCAGATACGCAGTATTTT